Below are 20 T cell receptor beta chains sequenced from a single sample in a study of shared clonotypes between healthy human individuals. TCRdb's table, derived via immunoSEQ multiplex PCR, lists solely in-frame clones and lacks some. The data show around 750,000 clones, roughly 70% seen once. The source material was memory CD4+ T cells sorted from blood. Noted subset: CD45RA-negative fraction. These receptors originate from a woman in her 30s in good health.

The CDR3 sequence: CASSESAGLTGNYGYTF. The CDR3, as DNA: TGTGCCAGCAGTGAATCGGCGGGCCTGACGGGGAACTATGGCTACACCTTC. V and J are TRBV6-1 and TRBJ1-2, with no clear D. Per germline, CDR1 MNHNS and CDR2 SASEGT. V lost 2 bases and J lost 2, with 18 bases in between. CDR3 length equals 17 residues.

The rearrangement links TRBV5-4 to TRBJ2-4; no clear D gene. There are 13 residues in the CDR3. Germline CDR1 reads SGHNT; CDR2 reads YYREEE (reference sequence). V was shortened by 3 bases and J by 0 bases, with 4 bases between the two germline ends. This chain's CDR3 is CASSSLAKNIQYF. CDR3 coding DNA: TGTGCCAGCAGCTCTTTAGCCAAAAACATTCAGTACTTC. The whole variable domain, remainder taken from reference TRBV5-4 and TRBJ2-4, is ETGVTQSPTHLIKTRGQQVTLRCSSQSGHNTVSWYQQALGQGPQFIFQYYREEENGRGNFPPRFSGLQFPNYSSELNVNALELDDSALYLCASSSLAKNIQYFGAGTRLSVL.

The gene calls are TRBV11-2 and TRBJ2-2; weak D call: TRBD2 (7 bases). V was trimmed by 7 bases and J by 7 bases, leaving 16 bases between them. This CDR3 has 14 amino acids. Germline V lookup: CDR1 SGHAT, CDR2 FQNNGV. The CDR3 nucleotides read TGTGCCAGCATCGAAGGGGGGGTCGGCGGGGAGCTGTTTTTT. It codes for CASIEGGVGGELFF.

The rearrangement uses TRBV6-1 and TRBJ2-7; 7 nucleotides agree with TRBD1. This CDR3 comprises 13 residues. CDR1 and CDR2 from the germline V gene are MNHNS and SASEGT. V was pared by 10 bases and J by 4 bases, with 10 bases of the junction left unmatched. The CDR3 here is CATSGTALYEQYF. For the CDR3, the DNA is TGTGCCACATCCGGGACAGCTTTATACGAGCAGTACTTC.

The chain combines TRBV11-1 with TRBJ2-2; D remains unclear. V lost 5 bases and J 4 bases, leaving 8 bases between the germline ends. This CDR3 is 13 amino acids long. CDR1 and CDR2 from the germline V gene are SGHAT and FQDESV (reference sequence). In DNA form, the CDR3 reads TGTGCCAGCAGCCTCCAGCGCACCGGGGAGCTGTTTTTT. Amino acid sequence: CASSLQRTGELFF. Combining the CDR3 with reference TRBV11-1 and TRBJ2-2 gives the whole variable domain EAEVAQSPRYKITEKSQAVAFWCDPISGHATLYWYRQILGQGPELLVQFQDESVVDDSQLPKDRFSAERLKGVDSTLKIQPAELGDSAMYLCASSLQRTGELFFGEGSRLTVL.

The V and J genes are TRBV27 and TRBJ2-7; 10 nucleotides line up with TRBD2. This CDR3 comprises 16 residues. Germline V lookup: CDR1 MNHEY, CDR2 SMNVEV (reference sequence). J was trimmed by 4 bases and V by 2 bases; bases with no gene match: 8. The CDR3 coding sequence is TGTGCCAGCAGTTTAACCCCCGGGACTAGCGAATACGAGCAGTACTTC. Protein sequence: CASSLTPGTSEYEQYF.

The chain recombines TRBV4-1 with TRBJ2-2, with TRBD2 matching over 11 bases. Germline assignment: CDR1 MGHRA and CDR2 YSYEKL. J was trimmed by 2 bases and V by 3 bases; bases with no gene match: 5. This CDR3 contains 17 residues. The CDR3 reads CASSHKLAGVNTGELFF. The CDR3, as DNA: TGCGCCAGCAGCCATAAACTAGCGGGAGTAAACACCGGGGAGCTGTTTTTT.

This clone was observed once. The CDR3 here is CASYFEAHRELFF. CDR3 nucleotides: TGTGCCTCTTATTTTGAGGCCCACCGGGAGCTGTTTTTT. The chain combines TRBV6-6 with TRBJ2-2; D uncertain. V lost 11 bases and J lost 9, with 19 bases in between. CDR1 is MNHNY, CDR2 SVGAGI, per germline (reference sequence). CDR3 length equals 13 residues.

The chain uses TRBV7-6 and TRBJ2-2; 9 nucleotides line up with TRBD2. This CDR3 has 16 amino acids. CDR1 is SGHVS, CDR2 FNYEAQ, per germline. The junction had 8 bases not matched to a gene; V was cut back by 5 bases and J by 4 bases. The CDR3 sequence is CASSPSAREGTGELFF. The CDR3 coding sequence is TGTGCCAGCAGCCCGAGCGCGCGGGAGGGCACCGGGGAGCTGTTTTTT. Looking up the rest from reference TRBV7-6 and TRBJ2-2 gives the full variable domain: GAGVSQSPRYKVTKRGQDVALRCDPISGHVSLYWYRQALGQGPEFLTYFNYEAQQDKSGLPNDRFSAERPEGSISTLTIQRTEQRDSAMYRCASSPSAREGTGELFFGEGSRLTVL.

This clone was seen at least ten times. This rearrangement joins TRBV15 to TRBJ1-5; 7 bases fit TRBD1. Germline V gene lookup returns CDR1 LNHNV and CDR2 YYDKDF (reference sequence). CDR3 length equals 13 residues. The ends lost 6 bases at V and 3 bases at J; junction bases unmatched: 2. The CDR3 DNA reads TGTGCCACCAGGGGACAGTACAATCAGCCCCAGCATTTT. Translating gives CATRGQYNQPQHF. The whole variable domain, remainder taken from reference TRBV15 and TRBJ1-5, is DAMVIQNPRYQVTQFGKPVTLSCSQTLNHNVMYWYQQKSSQAPKLLFHYYDKDFNNEADTPDNFQSRRPNTSFCFLDIRSPGLGDTAMYLCATRGQYNQPQHFGDGTRLSIL.

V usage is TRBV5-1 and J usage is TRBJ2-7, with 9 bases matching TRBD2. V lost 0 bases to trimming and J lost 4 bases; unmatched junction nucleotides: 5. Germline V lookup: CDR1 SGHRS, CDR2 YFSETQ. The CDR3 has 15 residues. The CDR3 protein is CASSLVASGKYEQYF. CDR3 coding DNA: TGCGCCAGCAGCTTGGTGGCTAGCGGGAAGTACGAGCAGTACTTC.

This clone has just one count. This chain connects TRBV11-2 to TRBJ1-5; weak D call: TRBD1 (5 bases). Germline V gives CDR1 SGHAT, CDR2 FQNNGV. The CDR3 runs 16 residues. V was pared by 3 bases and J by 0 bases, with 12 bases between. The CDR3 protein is CASSFTGTSSNQPQHF. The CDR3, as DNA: TGTGCCAGCAGCTTCACCGGGACGTCTAGCAATCAGCCCCAGCATTTT.

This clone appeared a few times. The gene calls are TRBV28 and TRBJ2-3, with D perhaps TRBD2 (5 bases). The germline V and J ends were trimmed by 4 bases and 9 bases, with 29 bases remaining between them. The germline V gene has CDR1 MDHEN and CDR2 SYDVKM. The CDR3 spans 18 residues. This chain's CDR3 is CASSSISHRTRRGSTQYF. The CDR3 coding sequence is TGTGCCAGCAGTTCCATTTCGCATCGGACCCGCCGAGGGTCGACGCAGTATTTT.

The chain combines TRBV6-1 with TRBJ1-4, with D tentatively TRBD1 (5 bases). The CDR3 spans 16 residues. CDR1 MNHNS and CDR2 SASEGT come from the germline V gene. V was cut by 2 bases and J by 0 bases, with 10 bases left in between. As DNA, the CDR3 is TGTGCCAGCAGTGAACGGTGGGGGTCAACTAATGAAAAACTGTTTTTT. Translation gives CASSERWGSTNEKLFF.

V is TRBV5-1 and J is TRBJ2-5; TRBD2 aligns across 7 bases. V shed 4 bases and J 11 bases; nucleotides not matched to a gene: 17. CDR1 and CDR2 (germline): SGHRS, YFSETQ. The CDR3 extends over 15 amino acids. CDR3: CASSSSPGGQNIQYF. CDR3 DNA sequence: TGCGCCAGCAGCAGTTCTCCGGGAGGCCAAAACATACAGTACTTC.

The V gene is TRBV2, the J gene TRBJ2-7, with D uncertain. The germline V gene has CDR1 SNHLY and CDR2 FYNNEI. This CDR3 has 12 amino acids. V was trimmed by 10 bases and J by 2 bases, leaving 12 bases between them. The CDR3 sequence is CATRQFAYEQYF. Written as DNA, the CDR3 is TGTGCCACCCGGCAGTTCGCCTACGAGCAGTACTTC. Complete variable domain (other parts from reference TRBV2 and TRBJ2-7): EPEVTQTPSHQVTQMGQEVILRCVPISNHLYFYWYRQILGQKVEFLVSFYNNEISEKSEIFDDQFSVERPDGSNFTLKIRSTKLEDSAMYFCATRQFAYEQYFGPGTRLTVT.

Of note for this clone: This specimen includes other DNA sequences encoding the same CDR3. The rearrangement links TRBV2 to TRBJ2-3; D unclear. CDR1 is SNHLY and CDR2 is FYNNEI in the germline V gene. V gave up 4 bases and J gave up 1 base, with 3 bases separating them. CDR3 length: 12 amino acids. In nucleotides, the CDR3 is TGTGCCAGCAGTGGGGGCACAGATACGCAGTATTTT. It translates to CASSGGTDTQYF.

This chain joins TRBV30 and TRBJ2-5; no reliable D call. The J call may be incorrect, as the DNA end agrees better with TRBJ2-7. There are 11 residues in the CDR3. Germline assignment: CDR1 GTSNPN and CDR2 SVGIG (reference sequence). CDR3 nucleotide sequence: TGTGCCTGGACGACCTCCTACGAGCAGTACTTC. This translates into CAWTTSYEQYF.

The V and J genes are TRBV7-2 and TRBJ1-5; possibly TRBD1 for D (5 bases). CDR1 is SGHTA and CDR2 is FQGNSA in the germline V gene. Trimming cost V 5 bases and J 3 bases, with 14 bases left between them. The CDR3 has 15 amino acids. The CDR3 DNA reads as TGTGCCAGCAGCCCCCGGCCGGGGGACAATCAGCCCCAGCATTTT. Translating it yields CASSPRPGDNQPQHF.

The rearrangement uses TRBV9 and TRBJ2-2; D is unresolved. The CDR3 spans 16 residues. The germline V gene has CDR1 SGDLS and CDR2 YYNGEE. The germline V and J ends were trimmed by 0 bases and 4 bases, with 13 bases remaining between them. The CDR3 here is CASSVVGYPATGELFF. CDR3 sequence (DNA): TGTGCCAGCAGCGTAGTAGGCTACCCGGCCACCGGGGAGCTGTTTTTT. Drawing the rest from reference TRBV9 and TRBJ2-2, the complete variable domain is DSGVTQTPKHLITATGQRVTLRCSPRSGDLSVYWYQQSLDQGLQFLIQYYNGEERAKGNILERFSAQQFPDLHSELNLSSLELGDSALYFCASSVVGYPATGELFFGEGSRLTVL.